The 17 T cell receptor beta chains listed next were all sequenced from one sample in a study of T-cell memory formation after mild COVID-19. One entry per CDR3 protein results from TCRdb running MiXCR on the 5' RACE reads. The profile shows around 500,000 distinct CDR3 sequences, 15% to 20% of them singletons. Sequencing was carried out using PBMCs or a T cell subset sorted from them (not recorded which). The receptors here all came from an adult woman who had mild COVID-19 (a few samples of this study predate the infection). Cell type and time point are not known.

This chain connects TRBV4-1 to TRBJ2-5; tentatively, D is TRBD1 (6 bases). This CDR3 spans 14 amino acids. V was shortened by 4 bases and J by 8 bases, with 17 bases between the two germline ends. Germline V gives CDR1 MGHRA, CDR2 YSYEKL. The CDR3: CASSLGKGVDTQYF. CDR3 DNA: TGCGCCAGCAGCCTAGGAAAGGGGGTAGATACCCAGTACTTC.

The chain is built from TRBV20-1 and TRBJ2-3; D may be TRBD2 (6 bases). The CDR3 has 15 amino acids. Looked up from germline, CDR1 is DFQATT and CDR2 is SNEGSKA (reference sequence). V lost 5 bases and J 1 base, leaving 16 bases between the germline ends. DNA for the CDR3: TGCAGTGCTCTCACTAGCAGTTACGGCACAGATACGCAGTATTTT. This encodes CSALTSSYGTDTQYF.

Only a few counts were recorded for this clonotype. The chain links TRBV20-1 to TRBJ2-1; tentatively, D is TRBD1 (5 bases). The germline V gene encodes CDR1 DFQATT and CDR2 SNEGSKA (reference sequence). The V end was cut by 3 bases, the J end by 3 bases, with 15 bases between. The CDR3 contains 15 residues. CDR3 bases: TGCAGTGCTAGTAGGGGTCTCCGGAGCTACAATGAGCAGTTCTTC. Translated: CSASRGLRSYNEQFF.

The rearrangement joins TRBV5-1 to TRBJ2-1; 10 positions match TRBD1. The CDR3 consists of 16 residues. Germline V gene lookup returns CDR1 SGHRS and CDR2 YFSETQ. J gave up 0 bases and V 4 bases, and 4 bases lay outside the gene matches. This CDR3 is CASSQRQGASYNEQFF. The CDR3 DNA sequence: TGCGCCAGCAGCCAACGACAGGGGGCCTCCTACAATGAGCAGTTCTTC.

The chain carries TRBV28 and TRBJ1-1; D remains ambiguous. Germline CDR1 MDHEN, CDR2 SYDVKM. This CDR3 comprises 14 residues. In DNA form, the CDR3 reads TGTGCAGTTCCCGACACGCCAACGAACACTGAAGCTTTCTTT. Amino acid sequence: CAVPDTPTNTEAFF.

This clonotype was counted many times. The J gene is TRBJ2-1, the V gene TRBV14; the D is unclear. The germline CDR1 and CDR2 sequences are SGHDN and FVKESK. The CDR3 length is 16 residues. Between the trimmed V and J ends, which lost 0 bases and 0 bases, there was a span of 9 bases. CDR3 in DNA: TGTGCCAGCAGCCAAGATCTTTTCAGCTCCTACAATGAGCAGTTCTTC. Translating gives CASSQDLFSSYNEQFF.

This sequence joins TRBV5-1 and TRBJ2-1; D gene unclear. This CDR3 has 15 residues. Deletions cut 0 bases from V and 3 bases from J, with 10 bases between. Per germline, CDR1 SGHRS and CDR2 YFSETQ. CDR3 in amino acids: CASSLEGSLYNEQFF. CDR3 coding DNA: TGCGCCAGCAGCTTGGAGGGTAGCCTCTACAATGAGCAGTTCTTC.

This clonotype has only a few counts. The rearrangement joins TRBV20-1 to TRBJ2-5; the match to TRBD2 covers 8 bases. CDR1 and CDR2 from the germline V gene are DFQATT and SNEGSKA (reference sequence). This CDR3 is built from 13 residues. V shed 7 bases, J shed 5 bases, and the junction held 9 bases outside the gene matches. DNA of the CDR3: TGCAGTGGCCTAAGGACTAGCTGGGAGACCCAGTACTTC. Amino acid sequence: CSGLRTSWETQYF.

This chain connects TRBV18 to TRBJ1-1, with TRBD1 identical over 7 bases. Trimming cost V 3 bases and J 1 base; bases outside gene matches: 5. Looked up from germline, CDR1 is KGHSH and CDR2 is LQKENI. CDR3 size: 15 residues. CDR3 amino acids: CASSPTGTPNTEAFF. The DNA for the CDR3 is TGTGCCAGCTCACCGACAGGGACCCCGAACACTGAAGCTTTCTTT.

This sequence joins TRBV6-5 and TRBJ1-4, with a weak D call TRBD1 (5 bases). Germline values: CDR1 MNHEY, CDR2 SVGAGI. CDR3 length: 11 amino acids. V was cut by 6 bases and J by 8 bases, with 7 bases left in between. CDR3 DNA: TGTGCCAGCAGCTGGGGGGAAAAACTGTTTTTT. Protein: CASSWGEKLFF.

This clonotype has a count of ten or more. CDR3 bases: TGCGCCAGCAGCCAAGAGAGGCTAGCGGGAGACAATGAGCAGTTCTTC. It specifies CASSQERLAGDNEQFF. The chain carries TRBV4-1 and TRBJ2-1, with TRBD2 matching over 10 bases. There are 16 residues in the CDR3. V shed 0 bases and J 5 bases; nucleotides not matched to a gene: 4. In germline, CDR1 is MGHRA, CDR2 YSYEKL.

In this sample, this clonotype turned up a few times. The chain carries TRBV20-1 and TRBJ2-3, with 10 bases aligning to TRBD2. V lost 8 bases to trimming and J lost 4 bases; unmatched junction nucleotides: 15. CDR1 is DFQATT, CDR2 SNEGSKA, per germline (reference sequence). This CDR3 spans 16 amino acids. The CDR3 DNA follows: TGCAGTTCAGCAGTAGCGGGAGGTTTAGGTGCAGATACGCAGTATTTT. This codes for CSSAVAGGLGADTQYF.

This clonotype was seen more than once but under ten times. The chain links TRBV3-1 to TRBJ2-7; D remains unclear. Germline CDR1 is LGHDT and CDR2 is YNNKEL (reference sequence). Trimming stripped 0 bases from V and 1 base from J, with 10 bases between. CDR3 length: 15 amino acids. Here the CDR3 reads CASSQDVTNSYEQYF. CDR3 nucleotides: TGTGCCAGCAGCCAAGATGTTACTAATTCCTACGAGCAGTACTTC.

This clonotype was counted only a few times. V is TRBV18 and J is TRBJ2-1; D is perhaps TRBD1 (7 bases). Deletions cut 3 bases from V and 4 bases from J, with 13 bases between. In germline, CDR1 is KGHSH, CDR2 LQKENI. This CDR3 contains 15 residues. Here the CDR3 reads CASSPGQGGYNEQFF. For the CDR3, the DNA is TGTGCCAGCTCACCTGGGCAGGGGGGATACAATGAGCAGTTCTTC.

This chain uses TRBV6-6 with TRBJ2-7; the D gene is possibly TRBD1 (5 bases). The germline V gene has CDR1 MNHNY and CDR2 SVGAGI (reference sequence). This CDR3 region has 15 residues. V shed 6 bases and J shed 1 base, with 16 bases lying between them. The CDR3 sequence: CASRRSPRGSYEQYF. The DNA for the CDR3 is TGTGCCAGCAGGCGGAGCCCTAGGGGATCCTACGAGCAGTACTTC.

This chain connects TRBV5-1 to TRBJ2-1, with TRBD2 matching over 8 bases. With V trimmed by 0 bases and J by 3 bases, 5 bases remained unmatched. The CDR3 is 16 residues long. CDR1 and CDR2 from the germline V gene are SGHRS and YFSETQ. The CDR3 region has the DNA TGCGCCAGCAGCTTGGCCGCCACTAGCGGCTACAATGAGCAGTTCTTC. Translating it yields CASSLAATSGYNEQFF.

This clonotype was observed a few times. The gene calls are TRBV12-3 or TRBV12-4 and TRBJ2-5, with D unresolved. V lost 6 bases and J lost 8, with 19 bases in between. This CDR3 contains 14 residues. The CDR3 is CASSAPVGAGTQYF. CDR3 in DNA: TGTGCCAGCAGCGCCCCAGTGGGTGCTGGAACCCAGTACTTC.